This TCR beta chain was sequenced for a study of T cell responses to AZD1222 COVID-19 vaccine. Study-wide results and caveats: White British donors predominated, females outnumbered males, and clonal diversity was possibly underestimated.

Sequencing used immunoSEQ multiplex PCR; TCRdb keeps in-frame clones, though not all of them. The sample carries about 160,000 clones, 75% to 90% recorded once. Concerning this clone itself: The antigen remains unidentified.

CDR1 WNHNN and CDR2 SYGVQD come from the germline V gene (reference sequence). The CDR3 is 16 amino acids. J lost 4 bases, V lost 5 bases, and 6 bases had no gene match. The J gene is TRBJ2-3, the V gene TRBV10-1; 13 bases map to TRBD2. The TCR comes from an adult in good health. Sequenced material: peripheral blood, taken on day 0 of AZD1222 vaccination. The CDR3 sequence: CASSYTSGGASDTQYF. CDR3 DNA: TGCGCCAGCAGTTATACTAGCGGGGGGGCCTCAGATACGCAGTATTTT.